The 9 T cell receptor beta chains presented below share a single source sample, sequenced in a study of metastatic and nonmetastatic thyroid tumors. Patients underwent thyroid surgery, and none had received any treatment before it. TCRdb re-called the PCR reads with MiXCR. The sample holds some 10,000 clones, 12% seen once. The sequenced sample consisted of blood. Receptors were obtained from a female donor with papillary thyroid cancer or a benign thyroid nodule (not recorded which). Some clones in this sample may be carry-over from other donors' samples.

By share of the sample, this clone is medium-sized. Here the CDR3 reads CASSLDPGGNQPQHF. CDR3 coding DNA: TGTGCCAGCAGCTTAGATCCAGGGGGAAATCAGCCCCAGCATTTT. The gene calls are TRBV11-2 and TRBJ1-5, with 7 bases fitting TRBD1. V lost 0 bases, J lost 4 bases, and 3 bases stayed unmatched. Per germline, CDR1 SGHAT and CDR2 FQNNGV. The CDR3 runs 15 residues.

A remark on this clone: Sequence at one end of the junction differs from germline and may be a read error. Here the CDR3 reads CASRKGQGAVSTETFF. The CDR3 nucleotides are TGTGCCAGCAGAAAGGGACAGGGGGCTGTAAGCACTGAAACTTTCTTC. This chain links TRBV2 with TRBJ1-1, with 12 bases matching TRBD1. Germline CDR1 is SNHLY and CDR2 is FYNNEI. The CDR3 extends over 16 amino acids.

By share, this clone ranks as medium-sized. CDR3 DNA sequence: TGTGCCAGCGGGGGGACGGCCAACGTCCTGACTTTC. Translating gives CASGGTANVLTF. The chain has TRBV2 and TRBJ2-6; TRBD2 might be the D (6 bases). Between the trimmed V and J ends, which lost 8 bases and 6 bases, there was a span of 8 bases. CDR3 size: 12 residues. Germline CDR1 reads SNHLY; CDR2 reads FYNNEI.

This clone was recorded at least ten times. The chain has TRBV30 and TRBJ2-3, with 7 bases fitting TRBD2. The germline V gene has CDR1 GTSNPN and CDR2 SVGIG (reference sequence). Germline trimming cut 3 bases from V and 4 bases from J; bases unmatched to any gene: 25. The CDR3 consists of 20 residues. As DNA, the CDR3 is TGTGCCTGGAGCGATTACCTCCCCGGGACTATCTCCGTTTGGGCAGATACGCAGTATTTT. It translates to CAWSDYLPGTISVWADTQYF.

This clone is judged medium-sized. The chain carries TRBV30 and TRBJ1-6, with D unclear. Germline CDR1 reads GTSNPN; CDR2 reads SVGIG (reference sequence). The V end was cut by 4 bases, the J end by 7 bases, with 11 bases between. The CDR3 spans 13 residues. CDR3 nucleotides: TGTGCCTGGAATGAGTTCGGGAATTCACCCCTCCACTTT. Encoded protein: CAWNEFGNSPLHF.

At least ten counts were recorded for this clone. V is TRBV5-1 and J is TRBJ2-3; 9 bases map to TRBD1. The CDR3 loop spans 16 amino acids. Germline V CDR1 and CDR2: SGHRS, YFSETQ. V lost 3 bases, J lost 4 bases, and 9 bases stayed unmatched. The CDR3 loop is CASSSYGTGNADTQYF. In DNA form, the CDR3 reads TGCGCCAGCAGCTCTTATGGGACAGGGAACGCAGATACGCAGTATTTT.

This clone was recorded at least ten times. The chain uses TRBV7-2 and TRBJ2-7; TRBD2 agrees at 14 bases. The CDR3 length is 14 residues. The V segment lost 5 bases and the J segment 6 bases; nucleotides outside the gene matches: 3. Germline V lookup: CDR1 SGHTA, CDR2 FQGNSA. The CDR3: CASSPGLAGAEQYF. The CDR3 nucleotides read TGTGCCAGCAGCCCGGGACTAGCGGGAGCCGAGCAGTACTTC.

This clone was seen ten or more times. J is TRBJ2-7 and V is TRBV20-1; 7 nucleotides match TRBD1. J lost 7 bases, V lost 2 bases, and 17 bases had no gene match. The CDR3 consists of 16 residues. Germline V gene data show CDR1 as DFQATT and CDR2 as SNEGSKA (reference sequence). The CDR3 loop is CSARPPRPTGAGEQYF. CDR3 coding DNA: TGCAGTGCTAGACCACCCAGGCCAACAGGGGCTGGGGAGCAGTACTTC.

This clone was seen at least ten times. The rearrangement uses TRBV20-1 and TRBJ2-2, with 9 bases aligning to TRBD1. This CDR3 comprises 14 residues. Germline lookup yields CDR1 DFQATT and CDR2 SNEGSKA (reference sequence). Losses at the gene ends were 5 bases for V and 2 bases for J; bases not matched to a gene: 3. Here the CDR3 reads CSARGQGNTGELFF. The CDR3, as DNA: TGCAGTGCTCGGGGACAGGGAAACACCGGGGAGCTGTTTTTT.